These T cell receptor beta chains were read from a single sample in a study of blood T cells in healthy people across ages. One entry per CDR3 protein, called by TCRdb with MiXCR from the 5' RACE reads. The sample includes about 1.8 million distinct CDR3 sequences, around half of them seen just once. The sample comprised blood. Receptors were obtained from a woman between 40 and 55 years old in good health. Each CDR3 is given with its conserved first and last residue. Fields, in order: V gene, J gene, clone size, D gene, CDR3 protein, CDR3 DNA. A D gene is named only where the DNA matches it firmly. Clone size is not always given. Where it is, it says once, few, many or a class for expanded clones.

TRBV4-2	TRBJ2-1	few	TRBD2	CASSQGVGKSGGAYNEQFF	TGTGCCAGCAGCCAAGGGGTGGGGAAGAGCGGGGGAGCCTACAATGAGCAGTTCTTC
TRBV14	TRBJ2-1	.	TRBD2	CASSQDWLAGYVHEQFF	TGTGCCAGCAGCCAAGACTGGCTAGCGGGGTATGTCCATGAGCAGTTCTTC
TRBV5-1	TRBJ2-2	.	TRBD1	CASTRGSYTGELFF	TGCGCCAGCACCAGGGGGTCGTACACCGGGGAGCTGTTTTTT
TRBV6-6	TRBJ2-7	.	.	CASRNIAYEQYF	TGTGCCAGCAGGAACATAGCCTACGAGCAGTACTTC
TRBV6-2/TRBV6-3	TRBJ2-1	.	.	CASSYNSRSTTYNEQFF	TGTGCCAGCAGTTACAACAGTCGGTCAACGACCTACAATGAGCAGTTCTTC
TRBV29-1	TRBJ2-1	few	.	CSVYAGGSSYNEQFF	TGCAGCGTTTACGCAGGGGGGAGCTCCTACAATGAGCAGTTCTTC
TRBV6-5	TRBJ2-3	few	TRBD2	CASSYSGGALGTDTQYF	TGTGCCAGCAGTTATAGCGGGGGGGCTCTAGGCACAGATACGCAGTATTTT
TRBV6-5	TRBJ2-1	.	.	CASSFRGTVNEQFF	TGTGCCAGCAGTTTTCGGGGGACGGTGAATGAGCAGTTCTTC
TRBV27	TRBJ2-7	few	.	CASSLSLGSSYEQYF	TGTGCCAGCAGTTTATCGTTGGGGAGCTCCTACGAGCAGTACTTC
TRBV7-2	TRBJ2-3	.	.	CASSFWGATDTQYF	TGTGCCAGCAGCTTCTGGGGGGCCACAGATACGCAGTATTTT
TRBV13	TRBJ1-2	few	.	CASSWAAGANGYTF	TGTGCCAGCAGCTGGGCCGCAGGGGCCAATGGCTACACCTTC
TRBV11-2	TRBJ2-1	.	TRBD1	CASSPLQGARGIWQFF	TGTGCCAGCAGCCCCTTACAGGGGGCCAGGGGAATTTGGCAGTTCTTC
TRBV20-1	TRBJ2-1	few	.	CSATNRDSNEQFF	TGCAGTGCGACGAACAGGGATAGCAATGAGCAGTTCTTC
TRBV21-1	TRBJ2-5	few	.	CASSKAEGQGIQETQYF	TGTGCCAGCAGCAAAGCGGAAGGACAGGGAATTCAAGAGACCCAGTACTTC
TRBV5-1	TRBJ2-7	few	.	CASSPRASPGEFEQYF	TGCGCCAGCAGCCCCCGAGCTTCGCCTGGGGAGTTCGAGCAGTACTTC
TRBV10-3	TRBJ2-1	.	TRBD2	CAISESSRLPGGAYNEQFF	TGTGCCATCAGTGAGTCGTCTAGACTGCCGGGAGGGGCCTACAATGAGCAGTTCTTC
TRBV9	TRBJ2-7	.	TRBD1	CASSAPGTGGHEQYF	TGTGCCAGCAGCGCCCCCGGGACAGGGGGCCACGAGCAGTACTTC
TRBV24-1	TRBJ2-3	few	TRBD1	CATSDPGTGRADTQYF	TGTGCCACCAGTGATCCGGGGACAGGGAGGGCAGATACGCAGTATTTT
TRBV6-6	TRBJ1-6	.	.	CASSFQGGYGDGSPLHF	TGTGCCAGCAGTTTTCAAGGGGGATACGGGGACGGTTCACCCCTCCACTTT
TRBV3-1	TRBJ2-7	few	TRBD2	CASSQGAGETHEQYF	TGTGCCAGCAGCCAAGGAGCGGGAGAAACCCACGAGCAGTACTTC
TRBV29-1	TRBJ1-1	.	.	CSVEVGGLNTEAFF	TGCAGCGTTGAAGTCGGGGGACTGAACACTGAAGCTTTCTTT
TRBV27	TRBJ2-7	.	TRBD2	CASSLSGLAGVYSYEQYF	TGTGCCAGCAGTTTATCGGGACTAGCGGGGGTTTACTCCTACGAGCAGTACTTC
TRBV10-3	TRBJ1-2	.	.	CATGRSQGSLDGYTF	TGTGCCACCGGCCGCTCACAGGGATCCCTCGATGGCTACACCTTC
TRBV3-1	TRBJ2-3	.	TRBD1	CASSRGQGAWGMFPDTQYF	TGTGCCAGCAGCCGCGGACAGGGGGCTTGGGGAATGTTTCCAGATACGCAGTATTTT
TRBV25-1	TRBJ2-1	.	TRBD2	CASSESGGPRLDEQFF	TGTGCCAGCAGTGAAAGCGGGGGGCCGAGGTTGGATGAGCAGTTCTTC
TRBV6-2/TRBV6-3	TRBJ1-1	.	.	CASSYGGGGTEAFF	TGTGCCAGCAGTTACGGGGGGGGCGGGACTGAAGCTTTCTTT
TRBV6-5	TRBJ2-5	few	.	CASSLVTFQGETQYF	TGTGCCAGCAGTCTTGTTACTTTCCAAGGGGAGACCCAGTACTTC
TRBV7-2	TRBJ2-3	.	.	CASSLDRGKRADTQYF	TGTGCCAGCAGCTTAGACCGGGGGAAAAGGGCAGATACGCAGTATTTT
TRBV20-1	TRBJ2-4	.	.	CSASSSSGTVAKNIQYF	TGCAGTGCTTCCTCTTCGTCCGGAACTGTAGCCAAAAACATTCAGTACTTC
TRBV5-6	TRBJ2-5	.	.	CASSWGRAWETQYF	TGTGCCAGCAGCTGGGGGCGGGCTTGGGAGACCCAGTACTTC
TRBV6-5	TRBJ1-6	.	.	CASSYRQADSPLHF	TGTGCCAGCAGTTACCGGCAGGCAGATTCACCCCTCCACTTT
TRBV29-1	TRBJ1-5	.	TRBD1	CSVSTGGEQPQHF	TGCAGCGTTTCGACAGGGGGCGAACAGCCCCAGCATTTT
TRBV7-2	TRBJ2-5	few	TRBD2	CASSLAIGGGQETQYF	TGTGCCAGCAGCTTAGCGATCGGGGGGGGCCAAGAGACCCAGTACTTC